The entry below describes one T cell receptor beta chain. There are 14 residues in the CDR3. Germline lookup yields CDR1 MGHDK and CDR2 SYGVNS. The V gene end was trimmed by 6 bases and the J gene end by 4 bases; junction bases not matched to a gene: 4. Source study methods: Estimation of nucleated cell counts was performed using reference gene primer amplification. Profiled with immunoSEQ multiplex PCR; TCRdb holds only in-frame clones, not every one. V and J calls and clone size are as listed in that table; D and trimming were resolved from the DNA. The sample comprises 200,000 or so clones, 82% of which are singletons, and approximately 6.9% rests with the top ten. This record belongs to a study of blood T cell repertoires in COVID-19. Study as a whole: Acute-phase and convalescent COVID-19 samples originated in the United States, Italy and Spain. PBMCs, B-cell-depleted T cells, or T cells provided the cDNA or gDNA that made up the material.

Sequenced material: peripheral blood. The TCR sequence derives from a human donor with acute or convalescent COVID-19. The donor label of this sample is uncertain. The chain has TRBV25-1 and TRBJ2-1; 9 nucleotides line up with TRBD2. The CDR3 sequence is CASSRAGGYNEQFF. CDR3 coding DNA: TGTGCCAGCAGCCGTGCGGGAGGGTACAATGAGCAGTTCTTC.